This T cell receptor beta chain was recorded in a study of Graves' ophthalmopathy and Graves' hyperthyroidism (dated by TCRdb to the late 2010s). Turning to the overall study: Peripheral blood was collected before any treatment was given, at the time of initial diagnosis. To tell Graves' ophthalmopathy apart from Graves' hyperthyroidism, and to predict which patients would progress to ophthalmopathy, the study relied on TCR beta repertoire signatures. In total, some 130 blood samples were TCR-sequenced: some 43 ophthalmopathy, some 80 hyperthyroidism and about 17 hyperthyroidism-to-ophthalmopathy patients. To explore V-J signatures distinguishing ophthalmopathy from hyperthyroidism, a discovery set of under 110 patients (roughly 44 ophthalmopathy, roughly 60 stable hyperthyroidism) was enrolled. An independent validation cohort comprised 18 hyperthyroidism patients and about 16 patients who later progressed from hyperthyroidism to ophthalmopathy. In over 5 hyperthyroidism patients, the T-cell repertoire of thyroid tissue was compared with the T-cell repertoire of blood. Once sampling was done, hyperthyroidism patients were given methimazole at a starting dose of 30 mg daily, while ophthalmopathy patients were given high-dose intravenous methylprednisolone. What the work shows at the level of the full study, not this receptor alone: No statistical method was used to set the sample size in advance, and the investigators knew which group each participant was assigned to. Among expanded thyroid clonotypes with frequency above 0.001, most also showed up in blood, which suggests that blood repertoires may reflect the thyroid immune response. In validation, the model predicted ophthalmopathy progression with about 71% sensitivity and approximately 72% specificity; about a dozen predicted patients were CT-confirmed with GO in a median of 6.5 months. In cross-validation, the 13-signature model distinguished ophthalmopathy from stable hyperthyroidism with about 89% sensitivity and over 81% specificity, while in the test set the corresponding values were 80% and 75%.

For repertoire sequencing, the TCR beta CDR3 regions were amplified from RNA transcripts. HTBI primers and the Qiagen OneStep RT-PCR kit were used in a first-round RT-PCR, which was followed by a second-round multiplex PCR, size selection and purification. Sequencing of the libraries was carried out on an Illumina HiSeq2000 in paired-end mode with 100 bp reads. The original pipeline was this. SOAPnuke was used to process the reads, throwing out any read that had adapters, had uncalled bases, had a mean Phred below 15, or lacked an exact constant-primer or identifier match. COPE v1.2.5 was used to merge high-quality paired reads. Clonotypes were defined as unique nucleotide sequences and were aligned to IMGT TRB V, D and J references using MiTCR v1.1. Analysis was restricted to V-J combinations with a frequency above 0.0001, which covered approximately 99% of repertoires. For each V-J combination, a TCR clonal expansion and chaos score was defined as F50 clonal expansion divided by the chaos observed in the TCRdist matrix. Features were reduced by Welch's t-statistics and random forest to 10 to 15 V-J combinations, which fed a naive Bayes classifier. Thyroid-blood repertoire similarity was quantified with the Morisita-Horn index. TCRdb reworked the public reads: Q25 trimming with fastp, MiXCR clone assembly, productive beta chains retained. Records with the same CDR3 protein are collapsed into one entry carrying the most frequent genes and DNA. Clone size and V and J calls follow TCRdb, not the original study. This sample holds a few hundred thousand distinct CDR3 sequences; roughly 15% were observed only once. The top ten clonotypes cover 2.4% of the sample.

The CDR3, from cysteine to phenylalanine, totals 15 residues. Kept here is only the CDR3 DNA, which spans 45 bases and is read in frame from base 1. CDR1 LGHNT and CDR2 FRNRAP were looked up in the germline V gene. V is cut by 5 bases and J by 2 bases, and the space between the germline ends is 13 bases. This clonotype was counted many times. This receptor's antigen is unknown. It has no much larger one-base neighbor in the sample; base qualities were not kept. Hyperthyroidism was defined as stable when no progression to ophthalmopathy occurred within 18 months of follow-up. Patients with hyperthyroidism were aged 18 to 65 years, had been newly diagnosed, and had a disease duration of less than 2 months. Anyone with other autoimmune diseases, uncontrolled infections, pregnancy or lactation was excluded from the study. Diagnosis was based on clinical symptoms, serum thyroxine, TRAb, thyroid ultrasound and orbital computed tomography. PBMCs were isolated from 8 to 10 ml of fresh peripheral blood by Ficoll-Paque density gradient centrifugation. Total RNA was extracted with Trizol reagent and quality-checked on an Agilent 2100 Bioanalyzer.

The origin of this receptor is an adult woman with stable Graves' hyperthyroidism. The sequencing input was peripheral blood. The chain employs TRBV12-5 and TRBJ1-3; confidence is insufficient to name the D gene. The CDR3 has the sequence CASGGEATPGNTIYF. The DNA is TGTGCTAGTGGTGGGGAGGCTACCCCTGGAAACACCATATATTTT.